This T cell receptor beta chain is from a study of early T cells in non-severe SARS-CoV-2 infection. About the research overall: Unpaired chains resulted from sequencing bulk RNA of unsorted whole blood.

Attached unique molecular identifiers marked individual cDNA molecules. TCRdb itself ran the 5' RACE reads through MiXCR, one entry per CDR3 protein. Of some 64,000 distinct CDR3 sequences listed, roughly 10% were seen once; the top ten hold more than 1.5%. V shed 3 bases and J shed 1 base, with 6 bases lying between them. This CDR3 is 13 amino acids long. Germline V gene data show CDR1 as KGHSH and CDR2 as LQKENI. This clonotype was counted ten times or more. Antigen specificity is unknown. The study, taken as a whole, reports: Matches to VDJdb favored anti-spike CD8 responses and missed private and CD4 specificities.

Sequencing was performed on whole blood. This sequence originates from an adult who was a healthcare worker with PCR-confirmed SARS-CoV-2 infection or an uninfected control (not recorded which). The chain uses TRBV18 and TRBJ2-5; D is uncertain. This chain's CDR3 is CASSPHPQETQYF. CDR3 DNA: TGTGCCAGCTCACCCCACCCCCAAGAGACCCAGTACTTC.